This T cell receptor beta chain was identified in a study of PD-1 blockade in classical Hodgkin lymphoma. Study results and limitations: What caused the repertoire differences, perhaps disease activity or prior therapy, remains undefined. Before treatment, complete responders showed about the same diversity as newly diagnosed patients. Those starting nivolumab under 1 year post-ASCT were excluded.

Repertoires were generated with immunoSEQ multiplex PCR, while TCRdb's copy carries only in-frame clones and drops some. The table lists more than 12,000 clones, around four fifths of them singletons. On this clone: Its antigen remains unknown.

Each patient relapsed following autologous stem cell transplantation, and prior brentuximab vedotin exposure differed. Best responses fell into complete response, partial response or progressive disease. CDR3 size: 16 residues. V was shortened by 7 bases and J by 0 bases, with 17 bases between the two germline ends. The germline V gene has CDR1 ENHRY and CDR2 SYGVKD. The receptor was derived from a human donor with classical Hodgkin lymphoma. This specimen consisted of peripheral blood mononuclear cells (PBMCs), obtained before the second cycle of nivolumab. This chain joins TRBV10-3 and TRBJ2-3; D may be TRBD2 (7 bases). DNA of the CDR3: TGTGCCATCACCAACAAGCGGGGACATAGCACAGATACGCAGTATTTT. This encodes CAITNKRGHSTDTQYF.